This T cell receptor beta chain appears in the sequencing data of a study of T cells after posttransplantation cyclophosphamide. Whole-study results and caveats: TRB clonality was highly associated with recipient CMV seropositivity and reactivation. Later post-transplant blood repertoires were often dominated by donor CD8+ memory clones.

TCRdb keeps only in-frame clones here, not all; method: immunoSEQ multiplex PCR. The repertoire holds 47,000 or so clones, about 90% seen once, with 3% to 3.5% in the top ten. Of note for this clone: Its specificity is not known.

This related bone marrow graft donor gave peripheral blood on the day of marrow donation. Sequences were obtained from PBMCs. The sequence came from a woman in her fifties or sixties in good health and a related stem cell transplant donor.

The CDR3 sequence: CASSVSGPVSGNTIYF. The CDR3 nucleotides are TGTGCCAGCAGCGTATCAGGGCCTGTCTCTGGAAACACCATATATTTT. The chain couples TRBV9 to TRBJ1-3; possibly TRBD1 for D (5 bases). CDR1 SGDLS and CDR2 YYNGEE come from the germline V gene. The CDR3 extends over 16 amino acids. Trimming took 1 base from V and 0 from J, leaving 11 bases between them. The entire variable domain, with the rest obtained from reference TRBV9 and TRBJ1-3, is as follows: DSGVTQTPKHLITATGQRVTLRCSPRSGDLSVYWYQQSLDQGLQFLIQYYNGEERAKGNILERFSAQQFPDLHSELNLSSLELGDSALYFCASSVSGPVSGNTIYFGEGSWLTVV.